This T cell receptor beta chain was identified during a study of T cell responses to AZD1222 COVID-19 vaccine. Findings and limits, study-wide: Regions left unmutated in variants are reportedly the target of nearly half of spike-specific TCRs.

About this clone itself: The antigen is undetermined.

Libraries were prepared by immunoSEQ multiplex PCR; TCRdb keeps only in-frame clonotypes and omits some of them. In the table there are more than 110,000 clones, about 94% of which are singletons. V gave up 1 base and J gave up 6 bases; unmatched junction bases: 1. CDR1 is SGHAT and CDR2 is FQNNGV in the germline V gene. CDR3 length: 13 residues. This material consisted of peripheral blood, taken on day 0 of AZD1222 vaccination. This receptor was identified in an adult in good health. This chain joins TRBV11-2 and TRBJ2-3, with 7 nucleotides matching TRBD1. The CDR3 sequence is CASSLGQGDTQYF. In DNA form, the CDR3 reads TGTGCCAGCAGCTTAGGACAGGGTGATACGCAGTATTTT.